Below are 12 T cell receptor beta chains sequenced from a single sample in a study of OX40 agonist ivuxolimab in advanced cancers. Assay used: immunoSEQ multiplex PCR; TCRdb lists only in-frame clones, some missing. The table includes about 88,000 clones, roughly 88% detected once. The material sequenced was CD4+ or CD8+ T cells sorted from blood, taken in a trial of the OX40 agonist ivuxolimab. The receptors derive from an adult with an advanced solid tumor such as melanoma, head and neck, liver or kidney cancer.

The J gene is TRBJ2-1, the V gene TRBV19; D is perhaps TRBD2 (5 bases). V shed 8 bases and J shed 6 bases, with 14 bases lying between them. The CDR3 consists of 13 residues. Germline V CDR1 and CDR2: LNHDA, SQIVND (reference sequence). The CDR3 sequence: CASEEGAGNEQFF. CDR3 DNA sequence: TGTGCCAGTGAAGAGGGAGCCGGCAATGAGCAGTTCTTC.

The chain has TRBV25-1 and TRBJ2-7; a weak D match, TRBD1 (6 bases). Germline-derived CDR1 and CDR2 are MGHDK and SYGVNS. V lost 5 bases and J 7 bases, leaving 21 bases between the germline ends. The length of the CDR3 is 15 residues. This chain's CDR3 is CASSQDSGTSGEQYF. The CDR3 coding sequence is TGTGCCAGCAGTCAAGACTCCGGGACATCTGGGGAGCAGTACTTC.

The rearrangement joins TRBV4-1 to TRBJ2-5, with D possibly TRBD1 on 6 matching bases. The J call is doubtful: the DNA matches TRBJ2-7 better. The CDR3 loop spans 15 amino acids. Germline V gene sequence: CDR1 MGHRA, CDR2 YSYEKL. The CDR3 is CASSPGALLPYEQYF. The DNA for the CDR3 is TGCGCCAGCAGCCCAGGGGCCTTGCTTCCTTACGAGCAGTACTTC.

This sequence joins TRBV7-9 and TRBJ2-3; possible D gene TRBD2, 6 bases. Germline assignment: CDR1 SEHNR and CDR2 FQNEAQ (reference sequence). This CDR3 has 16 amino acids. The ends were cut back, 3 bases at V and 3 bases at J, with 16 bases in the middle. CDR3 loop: CASSLKRAQRTDTQYF. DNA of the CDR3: TGTGCCAGCAGCTTGAAGCGGGCGCAAAGGACAGATACGCAGTATTTT.

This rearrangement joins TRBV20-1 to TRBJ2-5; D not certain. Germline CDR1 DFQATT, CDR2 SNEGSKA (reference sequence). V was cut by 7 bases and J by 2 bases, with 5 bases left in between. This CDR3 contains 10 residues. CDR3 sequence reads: CSGMQETQYF. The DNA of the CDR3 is TGCAGTGGGATGCAAGAGACCCAGTACTTC.

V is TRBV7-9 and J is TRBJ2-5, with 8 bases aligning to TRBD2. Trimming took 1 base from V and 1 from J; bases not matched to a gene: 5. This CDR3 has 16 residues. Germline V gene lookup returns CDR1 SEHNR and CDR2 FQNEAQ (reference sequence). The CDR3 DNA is TGTGCCAGCAGCTTAGTCACCGGGAGGGTCCAAGAGACCCAGTACTTC. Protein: CASSLVTGRVQETQYF.

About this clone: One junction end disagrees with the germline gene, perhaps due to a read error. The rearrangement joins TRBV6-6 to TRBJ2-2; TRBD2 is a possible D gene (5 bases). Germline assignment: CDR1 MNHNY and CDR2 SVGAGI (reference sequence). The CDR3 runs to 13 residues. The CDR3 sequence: CASTNLGTGELVF. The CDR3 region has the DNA TGTGCCAGCACAAACCTAGGAACCGGGGAGCTGGTTTTT.

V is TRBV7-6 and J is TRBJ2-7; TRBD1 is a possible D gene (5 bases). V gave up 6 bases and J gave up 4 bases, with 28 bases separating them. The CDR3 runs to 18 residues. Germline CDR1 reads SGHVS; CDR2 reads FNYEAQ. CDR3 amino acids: CASSSQSPPWTTPYEQYF. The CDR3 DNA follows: TGTGCCAGCAGTTCCCAATCTCCTCCGTGGACAACCCCATACGAGCAGTACTTC.

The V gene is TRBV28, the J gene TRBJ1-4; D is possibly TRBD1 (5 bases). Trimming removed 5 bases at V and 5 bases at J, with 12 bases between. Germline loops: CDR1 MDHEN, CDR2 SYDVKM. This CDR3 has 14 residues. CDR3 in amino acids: CASSPGTVNEKLFF. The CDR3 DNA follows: TGTGCCAGCAGTCCCGGGACCGTCAATGAAAAACTGTTTTTT.

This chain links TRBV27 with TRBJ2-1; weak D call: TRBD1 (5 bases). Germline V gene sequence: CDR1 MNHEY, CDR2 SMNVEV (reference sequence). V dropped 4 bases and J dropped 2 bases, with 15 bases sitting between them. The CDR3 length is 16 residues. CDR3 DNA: TGTGCCAGCAGTTCCTCCGACAGATTCGCCTACAATGAGCAGTTCTTC. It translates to CASSSSDRFAYNEQFF.

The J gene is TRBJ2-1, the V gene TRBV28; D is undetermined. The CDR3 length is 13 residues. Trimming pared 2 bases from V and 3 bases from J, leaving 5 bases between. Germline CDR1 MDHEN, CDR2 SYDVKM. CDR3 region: CASSLLIYNEQFF. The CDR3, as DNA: TGTGCCAGCAGTTTACTAATCTACAATGAGCAGTTCTTC.

CDR3 protein: CSVRGVNTGELFF. The CDR3, as DNA: TGCAGTGTTAGAGGGGTAAACACCGGGGAGCTGTTTTTT. J is TRBJ2-2 and V is TRBV29-1; D tentatively fits TRBD1 or TRBD2 (5 bases each). The CDR3 sequence is 13 residues long. Germline lookup yields CDR1 SQVTM and CDR2 ANQGSEA.